The 30 T cell receptor beta chains presented below share a single source sample, sequenced in a study of blood T cell repertoires in COVID-19. Only in-frame clones appear in the TCRdb table, and some are missing; sequencing was by immunoSEQ multiplex PCR. The repertoire includes about 11,000 clones, 70% to 90% of them detected once, and roughly 25% sits in the top ten. Sequencing was done on a sample of peripheral blood. These receptors were taken from a man aged 25-40 years with active or convalescent COVID-19.

The chain is built from TRBV15 and TRBJ2-7, with D hard to call. The CDR3 length is 14 residues. The V end lost 1 base, the J end lost 2 bases, and 9 bases lay between the germline ends. CDR1 is LNHNV and CDR2 is YYDKDF in the germline V gene (reference sequence). The CDR3 loop is CATSRVGSTYEQYV. In DNA, the CDR3 is TGTGCCACCAGCAGAGTGGGCAGCACCTACGAGCAGTACGTC.

The chain combines TRBV10-3 with TRBJ2-3, with a tentative D call TRBD2 (7 bases). Trimming shortened V by 6 bases and J by 2 bases, and 15 bases separated the two germline ends. The length of the CDR3 is 15 residues. Looked up from germline, CDR1 is ENHRY and CDR2 is SYGVKD. The CDR3 loop is CAIRQGGAFTDTQYF. The DNA for the CDR3 is TGTGCCATCAGACAAGGGGGGGCCTTCACAGATACGCAGTATTTT.

The chain recombines TRBV7-9 with TRBJ2-1, with 8 bases identical to TRBD2. There are 14 residues in the CDR3. After removal of 5 bases from V and 6 bases from J, the junction contained 6 bases not matched to a gene. Germline CDR1 is SEHNR and CDR2 is FQNEAQ (reference sequence). The CDR3 region has the DNA TGTGCCAGCAGCCCCTCGGGAGGGGTCAATGAGCAGTTCTTC. Protein: CASSPSGGVNEQFF. The entire variable domain, with the rest obtained from reference TRBV7-9 and TRBJ2-1, is as follows: DTGVSQNPRHKITKRGQNVTFRCDPISEHNRLYWYRQTLGQGPEFLTYFQNEAQLEKSRLLSDRFSAERPKGSFSTLEIQRTEQGDSAMYLCASSPSGGVNEQFFGPGTRLTVL.

The J gene is TRBJ2-2, the V gene TRBV27, with 8 positions matching TRBD2. The CDR3 contains 15 residues. The germline gives CDR1 MNHEY, CDR2 SMNVEV (reference sequence). Trimming at V came to 0 bases and at J to 5 bases, leaving 2 bases not matched to a gene. CDR3 nucleotide sequence: TGTGCCAGCAGTTTATCTAGCGGGGTAACCGGGGAGCTGTTTTTT. This codes for CASSLSSGVTGELFF.

V gene TRBV5-1 combines with J gene TRBJ2-7; D is uncertain. Between the trimmed V and J ends, which lost 2 bases and 3 bases, there was a span of 9 bases. The CDR3 length is 13 residues. Germline V gives CDR1 SGHRS, CDR2 YFSETQ. This CDR3 reads CASSFRVGYEQYF. CDR3 in DNA: TGCGCCAGCAGCTTTCGGGTCGGCTACGAGCAGTACTTC.

The rearrangement uses TRBV7-9 and TRBJ2-7, with D unresolved. The V gene's germline CDR1 is SEHNR and CDR2 FQNEAQ (reference sequence). Trimming cost V 3 bases and J 3 bases, with 12 bases left between them. The CDR3 covers 14 residues. CDR3 DNA sequence: TGTGCCAGCAGCTTGGCACAGAACATCTACGAGCAGTACTTC. This translates into CASSLAQNIYEQYF. Complete variable domain (other parts from reference TRBV7-9 and TRBJ2-7): DTGVSQNPRHKITKRGQNVTFRCDPISEHNRLYWYRQTLGQGPEFLTYFQNEAQLEKSRLLSDRFSAERPKGSFSTLEIQRTEQGDSAMYLCASSLAQNIYEQYFGPGTRLTVT.

The genes are TRBV7-3 and TRBJ2-3; a weak D match, TRBD1 (7 bases). Germline CDR1 reads SGHTA; CDR2 reads FQGTGA. Trimming removed 3 bases from V and 1 base from J, with 17 bases in between. The CDR3 totals 17 residues. The CDR3 spells CASSLSAQGGGTDTQYF. For the CDR3, the DNA is TGTGCCAGCAGCTTGTCAGCCCAGGGGGGCGGCACAGATACGCAGTATTTT.

The chain uses TRBV30 and TRBJ2-1, with TRBD2 as a possible D gene (6 bases). Germline V gene lookup returns CDR1 GTSNPN and CDR2 SVGIG (reference sequence). The length of the CDR3 is 13 residues. The V end was cut by 7 bases, the J end by 4 bases, with 14 bases between. The CDR3 loop reads CASDSGAYNEQFF. The CDR3, as DNA: TGTGCCTCCGATAGCGGCGCGTACAATGAGCAGTTCTTC.

V is TRBV7-9 and J is TRBJ2-6; D may be TRBD1 (5 bases). V lost 0 bases to trimming and J lost 2 bases, with 14 bases between them. The CDR3 is 18 residues long. In germline, CDR1 is SEHNR, CDR2 FQNEAQ (reference sequence). This chain's CDR3 is CASSLATNQGTGANVLTF. CDR3 in DNA: TGTGCCAGCAGCTTAGCTACAAATCAGGGAACTGGGGCCAACGTCCTGACTTTC.

In its sample, this clone was seen once. V usage is TRBV11-2 and J usage is TRBJ2-5; 10 bases map to TRBD2. The germline CDR1 and CDR2 sequences are SGHAT and FQNNGV. Trimming cost V 5 bases and J 2 bases; bases outside gene matches: 8. The CDR3 totals 16 residues. The CDR3 DNA sequence: TGTGCCAGCAGCCCCCTTAGCGGGGGGCCGCAAGAGACCCAGTACTTC. As protein: CASSPLSGGPQETQYF.

With respect to this clone: Mismatch with germline at one junction end may stem from a read error. The V and J genes are TRBV6-1 and TRBJ2-1; perhaps TRBD1 as D (6 bases). The V gene's germline CDR1 is MNHNS and CDR2 SASEGT. CDR3 length: 15 residues. CDR3: CASREDRSSYNEQFF. DNA of the CDR3: TGTGCCAGCAGAGAAGACAGGAGCTCCTACAATGAGCAGTTCTTC.

V is TRBV6-1 and J is TRBJ1-5, with unresolved D. The CDR3 runs to 14 residues. V lost 1 base, J lost 6 bases, and 10 bases lay in between. Germline CDR1 and CDR2: MNHNS and SASEGT. This CDR3 reads CASSEVLLSQPQHF. Written as DNA, the CDR3 is TGTGCCAGCAGTGAAGTACTCCTAAGTCAGCCCCAGCATTTT.

The CDR3, as DNA: TGTGCCAGCAGTGGACAGGGTCGTAGCAATCAGCCCCAGCATTTT. It specifies CASSGQGRSNQPQHF. The genes are TRBV27 and TRBJ1-5; TRBD1 matches 8 bases. There are 15 residues in the CDR3. The junction had 3 bases not matched to a gene; V was cut back by 5 bases and J by 0 bases. Germline V gives CDR1 MNHEY, CDR2 SMNVEV (reference sequence).

This chain joins TRBV28 and TRBJ2-1; D not certain. Trimming removed 6 bases from V and 7 bases from J, with 13 bases in between. CDR3 length: 13 amino acids. Per germline, CDR1 MDHEN and CDR2 SYDVKM. CDR3 protein: CASRSQDWNEQFF. The CDR3 nucleotides read TGTGCCAGCAGATCTCAGGATTGGAATGAGCAGTTCTTC.

The gene calls are TRBV7-2 and TRBJ2-3; 7 bases are shared with TRBD2. This CDR3 comprises 19 residues. V was pared by 5 bases and J by 5 bases, with 22 bases of the junction left unmatched. CDR1 is SGHTA and CDR2 is FQGNSA in the germline V gene. The CDR3 loop reads CASSIDGLEVGREGDTQYF. In DNA form, the CDR3 reads TGTGCCAGCAGCATAGACGGGCTAGAGGTTGGCAGGGAGGGAGATACGCAGTATTTT.

The chain is built from TRBV10-2 and TRBJ2-5; D is perhaps TRBD2 (6 bases). The CDR3 extends over 13 amino acids. In germline, CDR1 is WSHSY, CDR2 SAAADI. V lost 8 bases, J lost 2 bases, and 12 bases lay in between. This CDR3 is CASYGGPQETQYF. The CDR3 coding sequence is TGCGCCAGCTACGGGGGACCACAAGAGACCCAGTACTTC.

This clone has only a few counts. The genes are TRBV4-2 and TRBJ2-2; TRBD1 agrees at 10 bases. The germline gives CDR1 LGHNA, CDR2 YNFKEQ. The CDR3 is 15 residues long. V was clipped by 5 bases and J by 3 bases; unmatched bases: 3. The DNA of the CDR3 is TGTGCCAGCAGCGCCGGGACAGGGGACACCGGGGAGCTGTTTTTT. Its translation: CASSAGTGDTGELFF.

This clone was detected once. The chain has TRBV27 and TRBJ1-1; D ambiguous. Per the germline V gene, CDR1 is MNHEY and CDR2 is SMNVEV (reference sequence). V shed 5 bases and J shed 3 bases, with 13 bases lying between them. There are 14 residues in the CDR3. CDR3: CASSPSGADTEAFF. In DNA form, the CDR3 reads TGTGCCAGCAGTCCCAGTGGAGCGGACACTGAAGCTTTCTTT.

The chain employs TRBV19 and TRBJ1-2; the D gene is possibly TRBD1 (5 bases). Deletions cut 3 bases from V and 4 bases from J, with 12 bases between. This CDR3 comprises 14 residues. Germline V lookup: CDR1 LNHDA, CDR2 SQIVND (reference sequence). This CDR3 is CASSIGQGRYGYTF. CDR3 in DNA: TGTGCCAGTAGTATCGGCCAGGGCCGCTATGGCTACACCTTC.

Written as DNA, the CDR3 is TGTGCCAGCAGCCAAGATCCTGGTAGGAGCTATGGCTACACCTTC. Translation gives CASSQDPGRSYGYTF. This chain connects TRBV14 to TRBJ1-2; D unclear. This CDR3 is built from 15 residues. Germline values: CDR1 SGHDN, CDR2 FVKESK. Deletions cut 0 bases from V and 4 bases from J, with 12 bases between.

The chain employs TRBV11-2 and TRBJ2-7; TRBD1 matches 7 bases. Germline lookup yields CDR1 SGHAT and CDR2 FQNNGV. The CDR3 spans 12 residues. Losses at the gene ends were 5 bases for V and 8 bases for J; bases not matched to a gene: 6. CDR3 sequence: CASSTGQVQQYV. In nucleotides, the CDR3 is TGTGCCAGCAGCACTGGACAGGTTCAGCAGTACGTC.

The V and J genes are TRBV2 and TRBJ2-7; 7 bases fit TRBD2. Looked up from germline, CDR1 is SNHLY and CDR2 is FYNNEI. The CDR3 totals 16 residues. V lost 0 bases, J lost 0 bases, and 5 bases stayed unmatched. The DNA of the CDR3 is TGTGCCAGCAGTGAAGCGCTTCGGGGGGTCTCCTACGAGCAGTACGTC. Amino acids: CASSEALRGVSYEQYV.

V usage is TRBV7-2 and J usage is TRBJ1-2; the match to TRBD1 covers 7 bases. V lost 5 bases to trimming and J lost 8 bases; unmatched junction nucleotides: 8. Germline CDR1 and CDR2: SGHTA and FQGNSA. The CDR3 is made up of 13 amino acids. CDR3 region: CASSPDRAGGYTF. The DNA for the CDR3 is TGTGCCAGCAGCCCCGACAGGGCTGGGGGCTACACCTTC.

This chain uses TRBV11-2 with TRBJ2-2, with D perhaps matching TRBD1 (7 bases). The CDR3 has 16 amino acids. Germline-derived CDR1 and CDR2 are SGHAT and FQNNGV. Between the trimmed V and J ends, which lost 5 bases and 2 bases, there was a span of 15 bases. The CDR3 coding sequence is TGTGCCAGCAGCCGAACAGGGGAGGTCAACACCGGGGAGCTGTTTTTT. This translates into CASSRTGEVNTGELFF.

The rearrangement joins TRBV4-1 to TRBJ1-6; TRBD1 agrees at 8 bases. Germline trimming cut 3 bases from V and 10 bases from J; bases unmatched to any gene: 8. Looked up from germline, CDR1 is MGHRA and CDR2 is YSYEKL. The CDR3 is 15 residues long. CDR3 in DNA: TGCGCCAGCAGCCAGTCGACAGGGGTAAAGTCACCCCTCCACTTT. Encoded protein: CASSQSTGVKSPLHF.

The V gene is TRBV4-2, the J gene TRBJ2-7; 12 bases are shared with TRBD2. Germline trimming cut 5 bases from V and 0 bases from J; bases unmatched to any gene: 5. This CDR3 has 16 amino acids. Germline lookup yields CDR1 LGHNA and CDR2 YNFKEQ. CDR3 residues: CASSAPSGGDSYEQYF. CDR3 nucleotides: TGTGCCAGCAGCGCCCCTAGCGGGGGGGACTCCTACGAGCAGTACTTC.

The chain has TRBV2 and TRBJ2-3; 16 positions match TRBD2. Germline-derived CDR1 and CDR2 are SNHLY and FYNNEI. The CDR3 covers 15 residues. V trimming: 6 bases; J trimming: 4 bases; junction bases outside the gene matches: 1. In DNA form, the CDR3 reads TGTGCCAGCAGGGGACTAGCGGGGGGGGCAGATACGCAGTATTTT. This gives the protein CASRGLAGGADTQYF.

V and J are TRBV5-1 and TRBJ1-5, with unresolved D. Per germline, CDR1 SGHRS and CDR2 YFSETQ. V lost 0 bases and J 0 bases, leaving 10 bases between the germline ends. The length of the CDR3 is 16 residues. CDR3 coding DNA: TGCGCCAGCAGCTTGGTACCGTTGAGTAGCAATCAGCCCCAGCATTTT. It is translated as CASSLVPLSSNQPQHF.

The chain uses TRBV7-2 and TRBJ2-3; a weak D match, TRBD2 (7 bases). The length of the CDR3 is 16 residues. Germline V gives CDR1 SGHTA, CDR2 FQGNSA. The germline V and J ends were trimmed by 2 bases and 4 bases, with 16 bases remaining between them. CDR3 amino acids: CASSLTPGGGADTQYF. CDR3 sequence (DNA): TGTGCCAGCAGCTTAACCCCGGGGGGCGGGGCAGATACGCAGTATTTT.

This chain uses TRBV21-1 with TRBJ2-2; the D call TRBD2 from the table was never checked on the DNA. TRBV21-1 counts as a pseudogene. The CDR3 sequence is 15 residues long. The CDR3, as DNA: TGTGCCAGCTTCGGTGGAGTGGTGGTAACCGGGGAGCTGTTTTTT. It is translated as CASFGGVVVTGELFF.